A selection of T cell receptor beta chains follows, all from one sample in a study of cytomegalovirus exposure and HLA in healthy donors. Assay: immunoSEQ multiplex PCR; the TCRdb copy retains only in-frame clones and omits some. Among fewer than 110,000 clones listed, 70% to 80% were seen once. Sequencing was carried out using PBMCs. These receptor sequences come from a man between 18 and 29 years old in good health and CMV-seronegative. The CDR3 runs from the conserved cysteine through the conserved F or W. D genes are given only for firm matches. The listing skips clone size in some rows; elsewhere it reads once, few, many or a size class.

J gene | V gene | clone size | D gene | CDR3 DNA | CDR3 protein
TRBJ2-2 | TRBV5-8 | . | . | TGTGCCAGCAGCTTCAGGGTAGGCGGTCGCCTGAACACCGGGGAGCTGTTTTTT | CASSFRVGGRLNTGELFF
TRBJ1-2 | TRBV11-2 | . | . | TGTGCCAGCAGCTTAGATCTCGCTGGTTCGGGCTATGGCTACACCTTC | CASSLDLAGSGYGYTF
TRBJ2-3 | TRBV6-4 | . | . | TGTGCCAGCAGTGACTCAGGGGGTTCCACAGATACGCAGTATTTT | CASSDSGGSTDTQYF
TRBJ2-7 | TRBV6-5 | once | . | TGTGCCAGCAGTCCTCAGGGGACCCCCTCCTACGAGCAGTACTTC | CASSPQGTPSYEQYF
TRBJ1-2 | TRBV19 | . | TRBD1 | TGTGCCAGTAGTCCCCGAACCAGGGGGCGCGTCTATGGCTACACCTTC | CASSPRTRGRVYGYTF
TRBJ2-1 | TRBV10-3 | . | . | TGTGCCATCAGTGACTTAGTGTCAGGGAGGAATGAGCAGTTCTTC | CAISDLVSGRNEQFF
TRBJ1-2 | TRBV4-1 | . | TRBD1 | TGCGCCAGCAGCCGGGACAGGAACTATGGCTACCCCTTC | CASSRDRNYGYPF
TRBJ2-2 | TRBV9 | . | . | TGTGCCAGCAGCGTAGGGCAGTCCACCGGGGAGCTGTTTTTT | CASSVGQSTGELFF
TRBJ1-6 | TRBV6-5 | . | . | TGTGCCAGCCGCCGGGGGAGCTCCTATAATTCACCCCTCCACTTT | CASRRGSSYNSPLHF
TRBJ2-7 | TRBV12-5 | . | TRBD2 | TGTGCTAGTGCCCCCGGGGGGGCCACCTACGAGCAGTACTTC | CASAPGGATYEQYF
TRBJ1-2 | TRBV6-5 | . | . | TGTGCCGTCGGGACATATCTCCCGATGGACTATGGCTACACCTTC | CAVGTYLPMDYGYTF
TRBJ1-3 | TRBV11-2 | once | . | TGTGCCAGCAGCTCCAGGGTGGCTGGAAACACCATATATTTT | CASSSRVAGNTIYF
TRBJ1-5 | TRBV9 | . | TRBD1 | TGTGCCAGCAGCGGGACAGGGGGGAATCAGCCCCAGCATTTT | CASSGTGGNQPQHF
TRBJ2-3 | TRBV5-1 | . | TRBD2 | TGCGCCAGCAGCTTGAAGGGGGGGACTAGCACGTATTTT | CASSLKGGTSTYF
TRBJ2-7 | TRBV29-1 | . | TRBD1 | TGCAGCGTCCGGGACAGCTACGAGCAGTACTTC | CSVRDSYEQYF
TRBJ2-3 | TRBV18 | once | TRBD1 | TGTGCCAGCTCACCGACAGGGAAATACACAGATACGCAGTATTTT | CASSPTGKYTDTQYF
TRBJ2-5 | TRBV19 | . | TRBD1 | TGTGCCAGTAGTATAGATCTGGACAGGAGGTGGGAGACCCAGTACTTC | CASSIDLDRRWETQYF
TRBJ1-3 | TRBV4-2 | . | TRBD1 | TGTGCCAGCAGCCAGGCGGGACAGGACTATGGAAACACCATATATTTT | CASSQAGQDYGNTIYF
TRBJ2-7 | TRBV7-2 | . | TRBD2 | TGTGCCAGCAGCTTAGCGGGGGACGGGGGGGGATTCTACGAGCAGTACTTC | CASSLAGDGGGFYEQYF
TRBJ1-4 | TRBV5-4 | . | TRBD1 | TGTGCCAGCAGCTCCGGACAGGCCGCAACTAATGAAAAACTGTTTTTT | CASSSGQAATNEKLFF
TRBJ1-1 | TRBV4-2 | . | TRBD1 | TGTGCCAGCAGCCTGCCGGGACAGGGCTCTGAAGCTTTCTTT | CASSLPGQGSEAFF
TRBJ1-1 | TRBV10-3 | . | . | TGTGCCATCAGTGGGGACATGAACACTGAAGCTTTCTTT | CAISGDMNTEAFF
TRBJ2-7 | TRBV2 | . | TRBD2 | TGTGCCAGCAGTGACCTGACTAGCGGAGTTGAGCAGTACTTC | CASSDLTSGVEQYF
TRBJ2-2 | TRBV29-1 | . | TRBD2 | TGCAGCGTTGAAGAAGCGGGAACGAACACCGGGGAGCTGTTTTTT | CSVEEAGTNTGELFF
TRBJ2-5 | TRBV2 | . | TRBD2 | TGTGCCAGCAGCGAAGGGGCTAGCGGGGAGACCCAGTACTTC | CASSEGASGETQYF
TRBJ1-1 | TRBV29-1 | . | . | TGCAGCGTTCAGGGGCACAGGAACACTGAAGCTTTCTTT | CSVQGHRNTEAFF
TRBJ2-5 | TRBV5-1 | . | . | TGCGCCAGCAGCTTGGGGCAGGCGTCTGTCCAAGAGACCCAGTACTTC | CASSLGQASVQETQYF
TRBJ1-1 | TRBV27 | . | . | TGTGCCAGCAGTGTCTCAGGGTCGAACACTGAAGCTTTCTTT | CASSVSGSNTEAFF
TRBJ1-5 | TRBV6-1 | few | . | TGTGCCAGCAGTGAAGGGGGCGGGGATCAGCCCCAGCATTTT | CASSEGGGDQPQHF
TRBJ2-2 | TRBV27 | . | . | TGTGCCAGCAGGGGGCCCGGGGAGCTGTTTTTT | CASRGPGELFF
TRBJ2-5 | TRBV28 | once | TRBD1 | TGTGCCAGCACTGAACAGGGGGCAGGGGAGACCCAGTACTTC | CASTEQGAGETQYF
TRBJ2-1 | TRBV5-4 | . | TRBD2 | TGTGCCAGCAGCTTTCCGGGGGGGAGGGATGAGCAGTTCTTC | CASSFPGGRDEQFF
TRBJ2-1 | TRBV2 | . | . | TGTGCCAGCACCAGGAACAATGAGCAGTTCTTC | CASTRNNEQFF
TRBJ2-1 | TRBV5-8 | . | . | TGTGCCAGCAGACGAGGGGGGGCCTCCTACAATGAGCAGTTCTTC | CASRRGGASYNEQFF
TRBJ1-4 | TRBV6-1 | . | . | TGTGCCAGCAGTCCAACACGGGGGACTAATGAAAAACTGTTTTTT | CASSPTRGTNEKLFF
TRBJ2-3 | TRBV4-3 | . | TRBD2 | TGCGCCAGCAGCCAAGATCGCGGGGGGGGCGCAGATACGCAGTATTTT | CASSQDRGGGADTQYF
TRBJ1-4 | TRBV7-9 | . | . | TGTGCCAGCAGCCGAGACTTGACAGTTAATGAAAAACTGTTTTTT | CASSRDLTVNEKLFF
TRBJ1-5 | TRBV9 | . | . | TGTGCCAGCAGCGTAGCTGGCGGTCAGCCCCAGCATTTT | CASSVAGGQPQHF
TRBJ2-7 | TRBV15 | . | . | TGTGCCACCAGCAGAGATATGGGGAGCCACGAGCAGTACTTC | CATSRDMGSHEQYF
TRBJ2-2 | TRBV6-1 | . | . | TGTGCCACATCCTCCTTGGGGGGGAACACCGGGGAGCTGTTTTTT | CATSSLGGNTGELFF
TRBJ2-7 | TRBV27 | . | TRBD2 | TGTGCCAGCAGTTTAGGGGGGAGCGGGGGGGACGAGCAGTACTTC | CASSLGGSGGDEQYF
TRBJ1-2 | TRBV19 | . | . | TGTGCCAGTAAAGGCGGCCCCCCTTATGGCTACACCTTC | CASKGGPPYGYTF
TRBJ1-6 | TRBV19 | . | TRBD1 | TGTGCCAGTAGTACGACAGGGTCAAGCTCACCCCTCCACTTT | CASSTTGSSSPLHF
TRBJ2-1 | TRBV7-8 | . | . | TGTGCCAGCAGCTTACGCGGGCTAATTTACAATGAGCAGTTCTTC | CASSLRGLIYNEQFF
TRBJ1-6 | TRBV18 | . | . | TGTGCCAGCTCGCGGCAGTCCCCTTCACCCCTCCACTTT | CASSRQSPSPLHF
TRBJ2-7 | TRBV20-1 | . | . | TGCAGTGCATTAGGGGGTCTCGAGCAGTACTTC | CSALGGLEQYF
TRBJ1-6 | TRBV7-9 | . | . | TGTTCCAGCAGCTTAGATCAGTCACCCCTCCACTTT | CSSSLDQSPLHF
TRBJ2-3 | TRBV28 | . | TRBD1 | TGTGCCAGCAGTTTATTCCAGGGGGAAGGAGATACGCAGTATTTT | CASSLFQGEGDTQYF
TRBJ2-2 | TRBV19 | . | . | TGTGCCAGTAGTCCCCGGGACAGAGCGGGCGGGGAGCTGTTTTTT | CASSPRDRAGGELFF
TRBJ2-2 | TRBV6-4 | . | . | TGTGCCAGCAGTAACACGGGCGGGGAGCTGTTTTTT | CASSNTGGELFF
TRBJ2-5 | TRBV5-1 | . | . | TGCGCCAGCAGCTTGGTTGTCAGCCAAGAGACCCAGTACTTC | CASSLVVSQETQYF
TRBJ1-1 | TRBV6-4 | . | . | TGTGCCAGCATCCCAAGGCAGGGGAGGGACACTGAAGCTTTCTTT | CASIPRQGRDTEAFF
TRBJ1-3 | TRBV5-1 | few | . | TGCGCCAGCACCCTCGGGGGGGCTGGAAACACCATATATTTT | CASTLGGAGNTIYF
TRBJ2-3 | TRBV18 | . | TRBD2 | TGTGCCAGCTCATTGACTAGCGGGGGCACAGATACGCAGTATTTT | CASSLTSGGTDTQYF